This TCR beta chain was found in a study of T cell responses to AZD1222 COVID-19 vaccine. Measured with immunoSEQ multiplex PCR; TCRdb has only the in-frame clones, and not every one. The sample shows over 100,000 clones, approximately 88% of them seen only once. The germline V gene has CDR1 LGHNA and CDR2 YSLEER. J was trimmed by 7 bases and V by 0 bases; bases with no gene match: 10. The CDR3 has 16 residues. The V and J genes are TRBV4-3 and TRBJ1-2, with 8 bases aligning to TRBD1. The clonotype was recovered from an adult in good health. Source: peripheral blood, taken on day 0 of AZD1222 vaccination. CDR3 coding DNA: TGCGCCAGCAGCCAAGAAGAGACAGGGGCAGGGAGTGGCTACACCTTC. Translation gives CASSQEETGAGSGYTF.